One sample yielded the 28 T cell receptor beta chains listed below, sequenced in a study of T cells in Graves' hyperthyroidism and ophthalmopathy. Amplification of TCR beta CDR3 regions used RNA as the template. When the TCR CDR3 underwent first-round RT-PCR, the HTBI primer set was used. One entry per CDR3 protein results from TCRdb running MiXCR on the multiplex PCR reads. This table has approximately 510,000 distinct CDR3 sequences, over 35% appearing once. The specimen was peripheral blood or thyroid tissue (not recorded which). These receptors were taken from an adult woman with Graves' disease, either hyperthyroidism or ophthalmopathy (not recorded which).

The rearrangement joins TRBV5-4 to TRBJ2-5; 13 bases align to TRBD2. V gave up 1 base and J gave up 4 bases; unmatched junction bases: 1. Germline V gives CDR1 SGHNT, CDR2 YYREEE (reference sequence). The CDR3 extends over 15 amino acids. Here the CDR3 reads CASSLWTSGGETQYF. CDR3 bases: TGTGCCAGCAGCTTGTGGACTAGCGGGGGAGAGACCCAGTACTTC.

The chain couples TRBV9 to TRBJ1-5; D remains ambiguous. This CDR3 spans 14 amino acids. Trimming stripped 3 bases from V and 1 base from J, with 8 bases between. From germline, CDR1 is SGDLS and CDR2 YYNGEE. The CDR3 nucleotides read TGTGCCAGCAGCGCACCAGAGAGCAATCAGCCCCAGCATTTT. Protein product: CASSAPESNQPQHF.

The rearrangement links TRBV12-3 or TRBV12-4 to TRBJ1-2, with D unresolved. V was shortened by 5 bases and J by 7 bases, with 14 bases between the two germline ends. The CDR3 sequence is 13 residues long. CDR3 nucleotide sequence: TGTGCCAGCAGTACGCAGCCAGGCTCTGGCTACACCTTC. This gives the protein CASSTQPGSGYTF.

This clonotype was detected many times. The chain has TRBV2 and TRBJ1-5, with D uncertain. V was shortened by 5 bases and J by 4 bases, with 21 bases between the two germline ends. CDR1 SNHLY and CDR2 FYNNEI come from the germline V gene. CDR3 size: 17 residues. CDR3 sequence (DNA): TGTGCCAGCAGTAAACTTCGGGGAGAGGGCATAAATCAGCCCCAGCATTTT. Amino acids: CASSKLRGEGINQPQHF.

This clonotype was detected only a few times. CDR3 DNA sequence: TGCAGTGCTAGAGGGGACAGGGGAAATCAGCCCCAGCATTTT. It translates to CSARGDRGNQPQHF. The chain has TRBV20-1 and TRBJ1-5; 10 positions agree with TRBD1. With 1 base clipped from V and 4 bases from J, the junction kept 1 base outside the gene matches. CDR1 is DFQATT and CDR2 is SNEGSKA in the germline V gene (reference sequence). The CDR3 contains 14 residues.

The rearrangement uses TRBV24-1 and TRBJ2-5; 11 bases line up with TRBD2. The V gene's germline CDR1 is KGHDR and CDR2 SFDVKD. Germline trimming cut 3 bases from V and 5 bases from J; bases unmatched to any gene: 7. The CDR3 extends over 16 amino acids. Written as DNA, the CDR3 is TGTGCCACCAGTGATCCGTCTAGCGGGGGGCGGGAGACCCAGTACTTC. It translates to CATSDPSSGGRETQYF.

This chain joins TRBV2 and TRBJ1-6; D uncertain. The germline V gene encodes CDR1 SNHLY and CDR2 FYNNEI. The CDR3 is 14 amino acids. V lost 7 bases and J lost 5, with 12 bases in between. The CDR3 sequence is CASMFGVNNSPLHF. The CDR3 region has the DNA TGTGCCAGCATGTTTGGGGTTAATAATTCACCCCTCCACTTT.

At least ten counts were recorded for this clonotype. J is TRBJ1-5 and V is TRBV2; D gene ambiguous. CDR3 size: 14 residues. Germline lookup yields CDR1 SNHLY and CDR2 FYNNEI. V was pared by 3 bases and J by 7 bases, with 13 bases between. The CDR3 nucleotides read TGTGCCAGCAGTGAGCTACAAAAGGGCCAGCCCCAGCATTTT. Its translation: CASSELQKGQPQHF.

Note on this clonotype: At one of its ends the junction is not consistent with the germline gene, which may arise from a read error. J is TRBJ1-1 and V is TRBV7-2, with D hard to call. There are 15 residues in the CDR3. Germline loops: CDR1 SGHTA, CDR2 FQGNSA. Here the CDR3 DNA reads TGCGCCAGCAGCCAAGATAGAGCAGTACCCTCTGAAGCTTTCTTT. Translated, it gives CASSQDRAVPSEAFF.

This clonotype was seen a few times. This sequence joins TRBV7-9 and TRBJ1-2; D unresolved. Germline CDR1 reads SEHNR; CDR2 reads FQNEAQ (reference sequence). V gave up 1 base and J gave up 4 bases, with 13 bases separating them. The CDR3 totals 15 residues. CDR3 coding DNA: TGTGCCAGCAGCTTAGGGACTGAACCCGTCTATGGCTACACCTTC. Protein product: CASSLGTEPVYGYTF.

The rearrangement uses TRBV5-1 and TRBJ1-3, with D possibly matching TRBD1 (5 bases). CDR3 size: 16 residues. V was shortened by 4 bases and J by 0 bases, with 14 bases between the two germline ends. Germline assignment: CDR1 SGHRS and CDR2 YFSETQ. CDR3 nucleotide sequence: TGCGCCAGCAGCGCGGGACCGATGAGCTCTGGAAACACCATATATTTT. This translates into CASSAGPMSSGNTIYF.

The gene calls are TRBV10-3 and TRBJ1-4, with D perhaps matching TRBD1 (5 bases). The CDR3 sequence is 14 residues long. Trimming left V 6 bases short and J 6 bases short, with 14 bases between. Germline assignment: CDR1 ENHRY and CDR2 SYGVKD. The CDR3 region is CAISRGETDEKLFF. The CDR3 coding sequence is TGTGCCATCAGCCGGGGGGAGACGGATGAAAAACTGTTTTTT.

V gene TRBV25-1 combines with J gene TRBJ1-5; no clear D. Trimming shortened V by 1 base and J by 8 bases, and 9 bases separated the two germline ends. The CDR3 runs 13 residues. Germline-derived CDR1 and CDR2 are MGHDK and SYGVNS. DNA for the CDR3: TGTGCCAGCAGTGAATGGGAAAGTGAGCCCCAGCATTTT. Translation: CASSEWESEPQHF.

The rearrangement uses TRBV7-3 and TRBJ2-1; D is unresolved. The germline CDR1 and CDR2 sequences are SGHTA and FQGTGA. The V end lost 1 base, the J end lost 4 bases, and 11 bases lay between the germline ends. This CDR3 region has 15 residues. CDR3 nucleotide sequence: TGTGCCAGCAGCTTAAAAGCAGATGATTACAATGAGCAGTTCTTC. Translated: CASSLKADDYNEQFF.

The chain couples TRBV9 to TRBJ1-4; D is unresolved. V lost 3 bases, J lost 4 bases, and 4 bases lay in between. The germline V gene has CDR1 SGDLS and CDR2 YYNGEE. The CDR3 has 12 amino acids. CDR3 loop: CASSADNEKLFF. In nucleotides, the CDR3 is TGTGCCAGCAGCGCCGATAATGAAAAACTGTTTTTT. Full variable domain (rest looked up from reference TRBV9 and TRBJ1-4): DSGVTQTPKHLITATGQRVTLRCSPRSGDLSVYWYQQSLDQGLQFLIQYYNGEERAKGNILERFSAQQFPDLHSELNLSSLELGDSALYFCASSADNEKLFFGSGTQLSVL.

At least ten counts were recorded for this clonotype. V gene TRBV29-1 combines with J gene TRBJ1-1; 9 nucleotides align to TRBD1. V gave up 3 bases and J gave up 4 bases; unmatched junction bases: 6. Germline assignment: CDR1 SQVTM and CDR2 ANQGSEA. The CDR3 is 14 residues long. The CDR3 here is CSVDVTGGGTEAFF. The CDR3 nucleotides are TGCAGCGTTGATGTGACAGGGGGTGGCACTGAAGCTTTCTTT.

This chain uses TRBV25-1 with TRBJ1-2; D is uncertain. The germline gives CDR1 MGHDK, CDR2 SYGVNS. V was shortened by 5 bases and J by 3 bases, with 16 bases between the two germline ends. CDR3 size: 15 residues. CDR3 protein: CASSKPGAGHYGYTF. Here the CDR3 DNA reads TGTGCCAGCAGTAAGCCGGGAGCCGGGCACTATGGCTACACCTTC.

The rearrangement uses TRBV19 and TRBJ1-1; 11 bases line up with TRBD1. CDR3 size: 17 residues. Germline lookup yields CDR1 LNHDA and CDR2 SQIVND (reference sequence). Unmatched junction bases numbered 12, after V lost 9 bases and J lost 0 bases. The CDR3 region has the DNA TGTGCCAGCCTTGAGGGAGGACAGGGGGCTATGAACACTGAAGCTTTCTTT. The encoded protein is CASLEGGQGAMNTEAFF.

The chain recombines TRBV7-2 with TRBJ2-2, with D perhaps TRBD1 (6 bases). The germline CDR1 and CDR2 sequences are SGHTA and FQGNSA. The CDR3 contains 14 residues. Trimming pared 10 bases from V and 0 bases from J, leaving 12 bases between. The CDR3 DNA is TGTGCCAACTTCGACAGGTCGAACACCGGGGAGCTGTTTTTT. Residues: CANFDRSNTGELFF.

In this sample, this clonotype turned up many times. This chain links TRBV5-1 with TRBJ1-3, with D unclear. CDR1 and CDR2 from the germline V gene are SGHRS and YFSETQ. Trimming shortened V by 4 bases and J by 2 bases, and 16 bases separated the two germline ends. There are 16 residues in the CDR3. In nucleotides, the CDR3 is TGCGCCAGCAGCCCTGCGGACGGGGAAGCTGGAAACACCATATATTTT. This codes for CASSPADGEAGNTIYF.

This clonotype was counted ten times or more. This chain uses TRBV2 with TRBJ2-7; 9 bases match TRBD1. Germline V CDR1 and CDR2: SNHLY, FYNNEI. The J segment lost 5 bases and the V segment lost 6 bases, leaving 8 bases of the junction unmatched. This CDR3 has 14 amino acids. For the CDR3, the DNA is TGTGCCAGCAGCCTGGACAGGGGTATCCACGAGCAGTACTTC. Its protein product is CASSLDRGIHEQYF.

This clonotype has ten or more counts. The chain combines TRBV7-2 with TRBJ1-2; the match to TRBD1 covers 9 bases. The CDR3 extends over 16 amino acids. Looked up from germline, CDR1 is SGHTA and CDR2 is FQGNSA. Unmatched junction bases numbered 12, after V lost 3 bases and J lost 7 bases. CDR3 residues: CASSLNTGGRRSGYTF. CDR3 coding DNA: TGTGCCAGCAGCTTGAACACAGGGGGCCGACGGAGTGGCTACACCTTC.

Points on this clonotype: Mismatch with germline at one junction end may stem from a read error. The chain carries TRBV7-9 and TRBJ1-5, with 9 positions matching TRBD1. Germline lookup yields CDR1 SEHNR and CDR2 FQNEAQ (reference sequence). The CDR3 consists of 16 residues. The CDR3 loop reads CASSQGQGPANQPEHF. The CDR3, as DNA: TGTGCCAGCAGCCAAGGACAGGGGCCAGCCAATCAGCCCGAGCATTTT.

The rearrangement uses TRBV24-1 and TRBJ1-2; 11 bases line up with TRBD1. The V and J ends lost 4 bases and 7 bases, in that order; junction bases with no gene match: 7. The CDR3 runs to 15 residues. Germline CDR1 KGHDR, CDR2 SFDVKD. CDR3 coding DNA: TGTGCCACCAGTGACCGCGGGACAGGGGGGTTTGGCTACACCTTC. Translated, it gives CATSDRGTGGFGYTF.

This clonotype has only a few counts. At one end the junction does not follow the germline gene, possibly because of a read error. The chain joins TRBV10-3 to TRBJ2-5; D possibly uses TRBD1 or TRBD2 (5 bases each). CDR1 ENHRY and CDR2 SYGVKD come from the germline V gene. The CDR3 loop spans 14 amino acids. The CDR3 nucleotides are TGTGCCAGCAGTGTTCCAGGGAGACAAGAGACCCAGTACTTC. Translation: CASSVPGRQETQYF.

Comment on this clonotype: The DNA is omitted, as the CDR3 cannot be located on it reliably, and the CDR3 follows TCRdb's listing. CDR3: CASSFGQGARETQCF. The chain uses TRBV5-1 and TRBJ2-5; the tabulated D call, TRBD1, remains unverified against the DNA. The CDR3 is made up of 15 amino acids, end residues included. CDR1 and CDR2 (germline): SGHRS, YFSETQ.

There are many counts of this clonotype. CDR3 sequence reads: CASSSRGGPGEQYF. CDR3 in DNA: TGTGCCAGCAGCTCCCGAGGGGGCCCAGGGGAGCAGTACTTC. This chain connects TRBV7-2 to TRBJ2-7, with 7 bases identical to TRBD1. Germline V CDR1 and CDR2: SGHTA, FQGNSA. There are 14 residues in the CDR3. Losses at the gene ends were 4 bases for V and 7 bases for J; bases not matched to a gene: 10.

The chain links TRBV20-1 to TRBJ2-7, with 9 bases that match TRBD1. This CDR3 spans 14 amino acids. The germline gives CDR1 DFQATT, CDR2 SNEGSKA (reference sequence). V was clipped by 2 bases and J by 5 bases; unmatched bases: 7. This CDR3 is CSARPGTGTDEQYF. The CDR3, as DNA: TGCAGTGCTAGACCCGGGACAGGGACTGACGAGCAGTACTTC.